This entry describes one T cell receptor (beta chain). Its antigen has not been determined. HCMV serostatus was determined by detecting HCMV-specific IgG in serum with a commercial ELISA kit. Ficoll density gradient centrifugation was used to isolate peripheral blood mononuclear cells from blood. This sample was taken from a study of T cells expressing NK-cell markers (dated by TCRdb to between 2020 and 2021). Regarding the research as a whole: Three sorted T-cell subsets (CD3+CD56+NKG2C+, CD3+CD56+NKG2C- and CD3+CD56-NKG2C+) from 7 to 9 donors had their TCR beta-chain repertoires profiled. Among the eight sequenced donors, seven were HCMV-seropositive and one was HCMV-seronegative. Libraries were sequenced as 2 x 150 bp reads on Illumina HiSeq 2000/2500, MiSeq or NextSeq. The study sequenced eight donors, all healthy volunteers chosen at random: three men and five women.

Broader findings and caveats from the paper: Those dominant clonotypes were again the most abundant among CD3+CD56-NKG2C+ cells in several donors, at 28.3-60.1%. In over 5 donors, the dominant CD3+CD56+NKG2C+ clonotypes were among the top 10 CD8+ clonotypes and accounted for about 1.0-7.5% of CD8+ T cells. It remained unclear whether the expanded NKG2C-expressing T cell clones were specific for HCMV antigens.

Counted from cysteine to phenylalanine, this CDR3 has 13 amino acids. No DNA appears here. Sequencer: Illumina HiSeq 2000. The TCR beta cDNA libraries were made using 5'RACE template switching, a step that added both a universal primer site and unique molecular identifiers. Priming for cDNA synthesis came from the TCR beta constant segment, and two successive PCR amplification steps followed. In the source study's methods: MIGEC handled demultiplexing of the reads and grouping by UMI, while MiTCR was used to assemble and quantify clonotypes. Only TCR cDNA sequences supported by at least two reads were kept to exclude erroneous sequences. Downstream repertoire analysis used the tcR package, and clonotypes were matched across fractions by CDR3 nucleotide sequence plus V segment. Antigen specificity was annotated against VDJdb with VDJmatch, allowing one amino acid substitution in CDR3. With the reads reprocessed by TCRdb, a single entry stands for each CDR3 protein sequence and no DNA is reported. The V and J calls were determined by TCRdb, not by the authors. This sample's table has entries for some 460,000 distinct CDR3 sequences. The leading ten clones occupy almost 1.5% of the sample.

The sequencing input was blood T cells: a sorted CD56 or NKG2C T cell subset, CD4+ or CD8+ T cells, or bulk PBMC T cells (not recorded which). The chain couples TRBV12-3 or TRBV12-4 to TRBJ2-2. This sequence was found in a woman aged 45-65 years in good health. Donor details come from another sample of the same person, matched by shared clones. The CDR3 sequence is CASSLALAGELFF.